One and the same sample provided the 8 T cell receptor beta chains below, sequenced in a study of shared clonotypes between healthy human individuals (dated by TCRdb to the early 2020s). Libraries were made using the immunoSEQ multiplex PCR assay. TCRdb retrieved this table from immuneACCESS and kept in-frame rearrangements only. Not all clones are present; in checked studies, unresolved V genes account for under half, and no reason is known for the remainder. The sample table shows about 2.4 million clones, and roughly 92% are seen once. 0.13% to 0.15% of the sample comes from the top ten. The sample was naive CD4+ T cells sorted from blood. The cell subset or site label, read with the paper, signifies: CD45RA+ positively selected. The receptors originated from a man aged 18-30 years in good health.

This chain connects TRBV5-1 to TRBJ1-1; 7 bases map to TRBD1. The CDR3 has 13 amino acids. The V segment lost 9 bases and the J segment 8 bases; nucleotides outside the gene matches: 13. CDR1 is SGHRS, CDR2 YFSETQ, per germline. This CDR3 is CATRRSQGDEAFF. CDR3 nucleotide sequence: TGCGCCACCAGGCGGTCCCAGGGGGACGAAGCTTTCTTT.

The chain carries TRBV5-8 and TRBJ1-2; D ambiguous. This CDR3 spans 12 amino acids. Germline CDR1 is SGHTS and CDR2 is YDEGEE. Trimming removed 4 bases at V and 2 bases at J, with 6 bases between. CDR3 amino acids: CASSASNYGYTF. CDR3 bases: TGTGCCAGCAGCGCGTCCAACTATGGCTACACCTTC.

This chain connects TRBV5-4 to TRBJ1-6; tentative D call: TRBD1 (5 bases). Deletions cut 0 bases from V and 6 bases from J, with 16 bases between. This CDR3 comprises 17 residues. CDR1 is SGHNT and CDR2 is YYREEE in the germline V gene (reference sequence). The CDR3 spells CASSLVSGTPGNSPLHF. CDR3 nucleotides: TGTGCCAGCAGCTTGGTATCAGGGACCCCCGGTAATTCACCCCTCCACTTT.

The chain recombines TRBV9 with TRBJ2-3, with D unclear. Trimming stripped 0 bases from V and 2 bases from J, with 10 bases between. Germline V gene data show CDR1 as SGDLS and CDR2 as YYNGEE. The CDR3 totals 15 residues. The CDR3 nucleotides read TGTGCCAGCAGCGTAGGTAGGGCCATCACAGATACGCAGTATTTT. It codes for CASSVGRAITDTQYF. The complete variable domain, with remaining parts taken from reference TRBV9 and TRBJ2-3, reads DSGVTQTPKHLITATGQRVTLRCSPRSGDLSVYWYQQSLDQGLQFLIQYYNGEERAKGNILERFSAQQFPDLHSELNLSSLELGDSALYFCASSVGRAITDTQYFGPGTRLTVL.

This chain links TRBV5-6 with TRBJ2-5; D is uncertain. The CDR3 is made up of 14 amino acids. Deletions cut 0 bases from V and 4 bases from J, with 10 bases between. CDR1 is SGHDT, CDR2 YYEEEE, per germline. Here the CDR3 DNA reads TGTGCCAGCAGCTTGGCGGGCTGGGTAGAGACCCAGTACTTC. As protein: CASSLAGWVETQYF.

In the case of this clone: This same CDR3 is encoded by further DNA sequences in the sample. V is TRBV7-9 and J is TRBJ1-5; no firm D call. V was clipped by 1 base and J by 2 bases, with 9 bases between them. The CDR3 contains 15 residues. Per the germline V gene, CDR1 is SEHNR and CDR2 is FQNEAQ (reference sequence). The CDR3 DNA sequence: TGTGCCAGCAGCTTAGAGGGCCTGGGCAATCAGCCCCAGCATTTT. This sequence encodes CASSLEGLGNQPQHF.

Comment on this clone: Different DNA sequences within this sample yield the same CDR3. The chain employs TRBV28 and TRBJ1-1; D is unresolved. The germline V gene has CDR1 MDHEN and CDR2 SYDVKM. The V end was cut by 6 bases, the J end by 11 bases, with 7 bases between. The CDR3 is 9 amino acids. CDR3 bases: TGTGCCAGCAGGGGTGGCGCTTTCTTT. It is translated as CASRGGAFF.

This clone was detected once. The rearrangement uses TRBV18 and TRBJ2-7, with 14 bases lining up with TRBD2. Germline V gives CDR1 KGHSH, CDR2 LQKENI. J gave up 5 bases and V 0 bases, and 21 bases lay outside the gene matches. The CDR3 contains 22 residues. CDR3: CASSPPRGPRIGTSGREDEQYF. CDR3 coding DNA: TGTGCCAGCTCACCACCCCGGGGGCCGAGAATCGGGACTAGCGGGAGAGAGGACGAGCAGTACTTC.